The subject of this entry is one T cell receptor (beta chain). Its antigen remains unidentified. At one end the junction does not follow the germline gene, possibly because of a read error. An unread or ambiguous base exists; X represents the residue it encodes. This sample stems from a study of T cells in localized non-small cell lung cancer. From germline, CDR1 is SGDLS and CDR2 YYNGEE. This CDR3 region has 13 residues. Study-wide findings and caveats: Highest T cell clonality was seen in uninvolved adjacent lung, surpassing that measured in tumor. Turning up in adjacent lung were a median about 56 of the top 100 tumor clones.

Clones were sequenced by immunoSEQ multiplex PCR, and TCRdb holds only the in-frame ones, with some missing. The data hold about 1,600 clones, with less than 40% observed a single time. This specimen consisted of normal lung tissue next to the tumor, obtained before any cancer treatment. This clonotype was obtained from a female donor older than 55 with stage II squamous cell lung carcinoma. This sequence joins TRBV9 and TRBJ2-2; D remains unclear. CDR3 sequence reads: CXSSLRVTGELFF. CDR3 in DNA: TGTGYCAGCAGCCTCCGGGTGACCGGGGAGCTGTTTTTT.